The clone carrying this TCR beta chain has just a few counts. The target antigen is unknown. The record originates from a study of regulatory T cells in long-lasting Graves disease. Study conclusions and caveats: It was possible that the small sample size reduced accuracy. Lower TCR diversity was seen in persistent Graves' patients than in newly diagnosed ones. Those with persistent disease had in common more public clonotypes (around 2,700) than new patients (roughly 930).

The authors built TCR beta libraries using iRepertoire HTBI primers and Arm-PCR of CDR3 regions. TCRdb recomputed calls from the multiplex PCR reads with MiXCR, one row per CDR3 protein. The sample lists approximately 360,000 distinct CDR3 sequences; about 23% were seen once. The CDR3 is made up of 15 amino acids. The V end was cut by 0 bases, the J end by 0 bases, with 9 bases between. Looked up from germline, CDR1 is SGHRS and CDR2 is YFSETQ. The time point was: persistent/refractory GD, antithyroid drugs over 5 years with positive TRAb. The TCR library was made from RNA extracted from PBMCs. An endocrinology unit in Xi'an, China, supplied the patients.

Specimen: peripheral blood mononuclear cells (PBMCs), collected when the disease was refractory, from a patient treated with antithyroid drugs. V and J are TRBV5-1 and TRBJ2-5; D perhaps matches TRBD1 (5 bases). This TCR derives from a woman aged 40-49 years with Graves disease. CDR3 amino acids: CASSLAMTDQETQYF. The CDR3 DNA follows: TGCGCCAGCAGCTTGGCCATGACAGACCAAGAGACCCAGTACTTC.